This TCR beta chain comes out of a study of OX40 agonist ivuxolimab in advanced cancers. Deletions cut 2 bases from V and 3 bases from J, with 10 bases between. Germline lookup yields CDR1 SGHTA and CDR2 FQGTGA. CDR3 length: 14 residues. The data were produced by immunoSEQ multiplex PCR, yet TCRdb's version contains in-frame clones alone and is incomplete. Found here are about 68,000 clones, 90% to 95% of them singletons; the top ten hold just over 0.3%. The sample here was CD4+ or CD8+ T cells sorted from blood, taken in a trial of the OX40 agonist ivuxolimab. This chain uses TRBV7-3 with TRBJ1-1; unclear D gene. The sequence was obtained from an adult with an advanced solid tumor such as melanoma, head and neck, liver or kidney cancer. The CDR3 spells CASSLGREYTEAFF. The DNA for the CDR3 is TGTGCCAGCAGCTTAGGACGGGAATACACTGAAGCTTTCTTT.